The clone carrying this T cell receptor (beta chain) was seen more than once but under ten times. Its target is not known. The data belong to a study of cytotoxic CD8 clonotypes in ibrutinib-treated CLL. Study-wide results and caveats: Higher circulating CD8+ T-cell counts strongly accompanied higher baseline clonality, above age-matched healthy donors.

V lost 0 bases, J lost 7 bases, and 14 bases lay in between. The CDR3 is 15 residues long. CDR1 is SGHDT, CDR2 YYEEEE, per germline. Clones were sequenced by immunoSEQ multiplex PCR, and TCRdb holds only the in-frame ones, with some missing. The sample shows 55,000 to 60,000 clones, roughly 54% of them seen only once. J is TRBJ2-1 and V is TRBV5-6; D gene uncertain. The sequence was collected from a human donor with chronic lymphocytic leukemia. The sequenced sample was PBMCs, obtained at disease progression, from a patient treated with ibrutinib. The CDR3 sequence: CASSLGYLEGNEQFF. Written as DNA, the CDR3 is TGTGCCAGCAGCTTGGGTTATTTAGAAGGGAATGAGCAGTTCTTC.